This TCR beta chain stems from a study of cytomegalovirus exposure and HLA in healthy donors. Study-wide context: Among the roughly 400 genotyped donors, approximately 82% were placed in the Caucasian-associated ancestry cluster.

With respect to this clone: Its antigen is unknown.

Amplification used 60 Vbeta primers and 13 Jbeta primers. Here immunoSEQ multiplex PCR was the method, and the copy in TCRdb shows in-frame clones only, minus some. The repertoire holds roughly 150,000 clones, with around 72% as singletons. Study observations and caveats: Specificity for CMV antigens was confirmed in vitro for a few of the CMV-associated chains. DRB1 showed the most TCR associations and HLA-C the fewest in a later analysis, as rates varied by HLA locus.

The germline V gene encodes CDR1 SGHDT and CDR2 YYEEEE. After removal of 1 base from V and 7 bases from J, the junction contained 7 bases not matched to a gene. This CDR3 contains 15 residues. The TCR originated in a middle-aged man in good health and CMV-seronegative. The V and J genes are TRBV5-6 and TRBJ2-1, with 8 nucleotides matching TRBD2. Sequenced: PBMCs. The CDR3 region is CASSLFSGVPNEQFF. The CDR3 coding sequence is TGTGCCAGCAGCTTGTTTAGCGGGGTTCCAAATGAGCAGTTCTTC. Filled out from reference TRBV5-6 and TRBJ2-1, the complete variable domain reads DAGVTQSPTHLIKTRGQQVTLRCSPKSGHDTVSWYQQALGQGPQFIFQYYEEEERQRGNFPDRFSGHQFPNYSSELNVNALLLGDSALYLCASSLFSGVPNEQFFGPGTRLTVL.